This T cell receptor beta chain was recorded in a study of T cells in Graves' hyperthyroidism and ophthalmopathy. RNA transcripts provided the source from which TCR beta CDR3 regions were amplified. The study used the HTBI primer set for a first-round RT-PCR of the TCR CDR3. Each CDR3 protein gets one entry after TCRdb re-called the multiplex PCR reads with MiXCR. In the table there are 540,000 or so distinct CDR3 sequences, approximately 44% of which are singletons. This CDR3 has 14 residues. With 3 bases removed from V and 3 bases from J, the gap between germline ends came to 11 bases. Sequenced sample: peripheral blood or thyroid tissue (not recorded which). V is TRBV12-3 or TRBV12-4 and J is TRBJ1-2, with D tentatively TRBD1 (6 bases). The TCR sequence derives from an adult woman with Graves' disease, either hyperthyroidism or ophthalmopathy (not recorded which). DNA of the CDR3: TGTGCCAGCAGTTTGGTTGACAGGTACTATGGCTACACCTTC. It encodes CASSLVDRYYGYTF.